This T cell receptor beta chain emerged from a study of cytomegalovirus exposure and HLA in healthy donors. Study-level findings and limits: As a later analysis showed, a missense DCLRE1C variant was linked to trimming of TCR beta V- and J-genes. TCR beta V segments were, for the most part, productive about 87% or about 30% of the time in an earlier analysis. The investigators catalogued 150 to 200 TCR beta chains as cytomegalovirus-associated.

Per the germline V gene, CDR1 is SEHNR and CDR2 is FQNEAQ (reference sequence). This CDR3 is 16 amino acids long. Trimming removed 3 bases at V and 7 bases at J, with 18 bases between. Researchers ran the PCR with 60 Vbeta and 13 Jbeta primers. Repertoires were generated with immunoSEQ multiplex PCR, while TCRdb's copy carries only in-frame clones and drops some. Of around 100,000 clones listed, 78% are singletons. Unrecorded immune exposures were likely, despite nominal health at sampling. Regarding this clone: Its antigen remains unidentified.

This receptor was identified in a woman in her 40s in good health and CMV-seronegative. The sample taken for sequencing was PBMCs. The chain combines TRBV7-9 with TRBJ1-4; D might be TRBD1 (6 bases). This CDR3 is CASSLDSTGRSEKLFF. The CDR3 bases are TGTGCCAGCAGCTTGGATTCGACAGGTCGGTCTGAAAAACTGTTTTTT. The full variable domain, rest sourced from reference TRBV7-9 and TRBJ1-4, is DTGVSQNPRHKITKRGQNVTFRCDPISEHNRLYWYRQTLGQGPEFLTYFQNEAQLEKSRLLSDRFSAERPKGSFSTLEIQRTEQGDSAMYLCASSLDSTGRSEKLFFGSGTQLSVL.